What follows are 10 T cell receptor beta chains derived from one specimen sequenced in a study of cytomegalovirus exposure and HLA in healthy donors. Amplification used 60 Vbeta primers and 13 Jbeta primers. Data came from immunoSEQ multiplex PCR; TCRdb stores just in-frame clones and leaves some out. This table has about 220,000 clones, over 60% appearing once. Sample: PBMCs. All receptors come from a man aged 18 to 29 in good health and CMV-seronegative.

The V and J genes are TRBV5-1 and TRBJ1-5; TRBD1 might be the D (6 bases). Germline assignment: CDR1 SGHRS and CDR2 YFSETQ. CDR3 length: 14 residues. The ends were cut back, 0 bases at V and 6 bases at J, with 10 bases in the middle. CDR3 protein: CASSLGTDGQPQHF. The CDR3 DNA follows: TGCGCCAGCAGCTTGGGGACAGATGGTCAGCCCCAGCATTTT.

The rearrangement joins TRBV7-2 to TRBJ2-1; the D gene is possibly TRBD2 (7 bases). Germline V gene data show CDR1 as SGHTA and CDR2 as FQGNSA. There are 14 residues in the CDR3. Trimming took off 5 bases at V and 8 bases at J, with 16 bases between the two ends. The CDR3 is CASSHRGGEDEQFF. DNA for the CDR3: TGTGCCAGCAGCCATAGGGGGGGGGAGGATGAGCAGTTCTTC. Supplemented by reference TRBV7-2 and TRBJ2-1, the full variable domain reads GAGVSQSPSNKVTEKGKDVELRCDPISGHTALYWYRQSLGQGLEFLIYFQGNSAPDKSGLPSDRFSAERTGGSVSTLTIQRTQQEDSAVYLCASSHRGGEDEQFFGPGTRLTVL.

J is TRBJ2-7 and V is TRBV7-2; 14 nucleotides line up with TRBD2. The J segment lost 1 base and the V segment lost 5 bases, leaving 4 bases of the junction unmatched. CDR3 length equals 16 residues. From germline, CDR1 is SGHTA and CDR2 FQGNSA. The CDR3 protein is CASSPTSGRGSYEQYF. The DNA of the CDR3 is TGTGCCAGCAGCCCGACTAGCGGGAGGGGGTCCTACGAGCAGTACTTC.

V usage is TRBV28 and J usage is TRBJ2-3, with TRBD2 as a possible D gene (7 bases). The V gene's germline CDR1 is MDHEN and CDR2 SYDVKM. Trimming removed 7 bases at V and 4 bases at J, with 15 bases between. CDR3 length equals 14 residues. The DNA of the CDR3 is TGTGCCAGCACACAGGGCGGGGGATCAGATACGCAGTATTTT. Translated, it gives CASTQGGGSDTQYF.

The rearrangement uses TRBV2 and TRBJ2-7, with 7 nucleotides matching TRBD1. Germline CDR1 SNHLY, CDR2 FYNNEI. This CDR3 has 13 residues. The V and J ends lost 8 bases and 5 bases, in that order; junction bases with no gene match: 9. DNA of the CDR3: TGTGCCAGCGATAGACAGGGTCACCACGAGCAGTACTTC. It translates to CASDRQGHHEQYF.

CDR3 bases: TGTGCCAGCAGCTTCACGGGACTGGGGCGGGATGAGCAGTTCTTC. This encodes CASSFTGLGRDEQFF. The chain is built from TRBV5-6 and TRBJ2-1; D may be TRBD2 (6 bases). The CDR3 totals 15 residues. Germline assignment: CDR1 SGHDT and CDR2 YYEEEE. Deletions cut 2 bases from V and 8 bases from J, with 17 bases between.

A remark on this clone: Other DNA sequences from this sample encode an identical CDR3 as well. V and J are TRBV5-1 and TRBJ1-1, with TRBD1 identical over 8 bases. This CDR3 is built from 14 residues. Germline-derived CDR1 and CDR2 are SGHRS and YFSETQ. The junction had 5 bases not matched to a gene; V was cut back by 2 bases and J by 5 bases. In nucleotides, the CDR3 is TGCGCCAGCAGCTTCCAGGGGGCAGGGACTGAAGCTTTCTTT. This encodes CASSFQGAGTEAFF.

The chain couples TRBV15 to TRBJ2-1, with D perhaps matching TRBD1 (5 bases). This CDR3 comprises 13 residues. Germline assignment: CDR1 LNHNV and CDR2 YYDKDF (reference sequence). Trimming cost V 3 bases and J 8 bases, with 11 bases left between them. CDR3 residues: CATSSPWGDEQFF. CDR3 DNA sequence: TGTGCCACCAGCAGCCCCTGGGGCGATGAGCAGTTCTTC.

The V call is TRBV1, the J call TRBJ2-1; the D call of TRBD2 is as the table states it, not checked on the DNA. TRBV1 is annotated as a pseudogene. The CDR3 totals 17 residues. The CDR3 nucleotides are TGCACCAGCAGCCCACATACCGGGACTAGCGGGAGCCATGAGCAGTTCTTC. This encodes CTSSPHTGTSGSHEQFF.

This chain joins TRBV7-9 and TRBJ2-1; D call uncertain. V lost 8 bases to trimming and J lost 5 bases, with 7 bases between them. This CDR3 has 11 residues. Germline V gene lookup returns CDR1 SEHNR and CDR2 FQNEAQ (reference sequence). CDR3 nucleotides: TGTGCCAGCGGTCTACACAATGAGCAGTTCTTC. Amino acid sequence: CASGLHNEQFF. Full variable domain (remainder filled in from reference TRBV7-9 and TRBJ2-1): DTGVSQNPRHKITKRGQNVTFRCDPISEHNRLYWYRQTLGQGPEFLTYFQNEAQLEKSRLLSDRFSAERPKGSFSTLEIQRTEQGDSAMYLCASGLHNEQFFGPGTRLTVL.